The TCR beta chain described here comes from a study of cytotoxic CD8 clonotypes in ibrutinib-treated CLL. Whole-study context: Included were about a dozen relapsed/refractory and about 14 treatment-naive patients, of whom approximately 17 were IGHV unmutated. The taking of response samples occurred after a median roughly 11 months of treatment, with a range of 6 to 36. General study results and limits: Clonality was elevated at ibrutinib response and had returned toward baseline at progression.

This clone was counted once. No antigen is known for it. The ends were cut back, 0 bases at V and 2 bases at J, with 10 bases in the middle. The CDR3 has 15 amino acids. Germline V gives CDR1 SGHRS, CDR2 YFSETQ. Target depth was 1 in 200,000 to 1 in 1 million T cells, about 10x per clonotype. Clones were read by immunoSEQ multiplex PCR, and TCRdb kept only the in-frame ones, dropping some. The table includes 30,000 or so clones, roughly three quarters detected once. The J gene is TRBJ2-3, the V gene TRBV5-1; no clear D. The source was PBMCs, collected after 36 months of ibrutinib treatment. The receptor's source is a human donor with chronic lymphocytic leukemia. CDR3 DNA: TGCGCCAGCAGCTTGGATCCGACTCCCACAGATACGCAGTATTTT. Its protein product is CASSLDPTPTDTQYF.